This TCR beta chain was recovered during a study of cytomegalovirus exposure and HLA in healthy donors. General study points: Previous analysis showed most TCR beta V segments were productive about 90% or about 30% of the time. TRBV6-2, TRBV6-3 and some other V segments were unresolvable in 87-base-pair reads.

CDR3 size: 13 residues. Germline V CDR1 and CDR2: MNHNS, SASEGT. Trimming took 3 bases from V and 4 from J, leaving 4 bases between them. Amplification used 60 Vbeta primers and 13 Jbeta primers. Methods used by the authors: Per a later analysis, the number of unique TCR beta chains was some 80 million, of which roughly 9.9 million were shared. Profiled with immunoSEQ multiplex PCR; TCRdb holds only in-frame clones, not every one. V, J and clone size reflect that table, while D and trimming were determined from the DNA. The data show some 180,000 clones, 76% seen once. This clone was counted a few times. What it recognizes is unknown.

The chain recombines TRBV6-1 with TRBJ1-6; D call uncertain. Sequenced input: PBMCs. This clonotype originated in a man younger than 35 in good health and CMV-seronegative. CDR3 sequence: CASSESYNSPLHF. CDR3 DNA: TGTGCCAGCAGTGAGAGTTATAATTCACCCCTCCACTTT.